These 26 T cell receptor beta chains were sequenced from one sample in a study of T-cell reconstitution after alpha-beta-depleted transplantation in children. Preparation of the TCRbeta library involved a method that used unique molecular identifiers. TCRdb re-derived calls from the PCR reads in MiXCR, one entry per CDR3 protein. The table has over 150,000 distinct CDR3 sequences, 11% seen once. The sequencing used PBMCs, collected before TCRalphabeta/CD19-depleted stem cell transplant. The receptors originated from a boy aged 2 to 9 with acute myeloid leukemia, due to receive a stem cell transplant.

This clonotype was counted at least ten times. The chain joins TRBV29-1 to TRBJ1-2; D is possibly TRBD1 (5 bases). From germline, CDR1 is SQVTM and CDR2 ANQGSEA. V was trimmed by 7 bases and J by 1 base, leaving 10 bases between them. The CDR3 contains 12 residues. CDR3 loop: CSADQGNYGYTF. CDR3 nucleotides: TGCAGCGCAGATCAGGGTAACTATGGCTACACCTTC.

This clonotype appeared many times. This chain joins TRBV7-2 and TRBJ2-3, with TRBD2 as a possible D gene (5 bases). This CDR3 is built from 14 residues. Deletions cut 9 bases from V and 0 bases from J, with 13 bases between. Germline CDR1 and CDR2: SGHTA and FQGNSA. The CDR3 region has the DNA TGTGCCAGTACGGAGGTTCCTAGCACAGATACGCAGTATTTT. Protein sequence: CASTEVPSTDTQYF.

This clonotype was seen repeatedly, ten times or more. This rearrangement joins TRBV27 to TRBJ2-3; TRBD2 aligns across 10 bases. The trim removed 0 bases at V and 3 bases at J, leaving 0 bases unmatched. The CDR3 is 15 amino acids. Germline assignment: CDR1 MNHEY and CDR2 SMNVEV (reference sequence). CDR3 nucleotide sequence: TGTGCCAGCAGTTTATCGACTAGCGGGACAGATACGCAGTATTTT. It specifies CASSLSTSGTDTQYF.

This clonotype was observed many times. V usage is TRBV5-1 and J usage is TRBJ2-1; 7 bases agree with TRBD1. Germline V gene lookup returns CDR1 SGHRS and CDR2 YFSETQ. This CDR3 is 13 amino acids long. V trimming: 0 bases; J trimming: 9 bases; junction bases outside the gene matches: 3. The CDR3 loop is CASSLEGASEQFF. CDR3 sequence (DNA): TGCGCCAGCAGCTTGGAGGGGGCGAGTGAGCAGTTCTTC.

This clonotype was counted at least ten times. The chain combines TRBV6-5 with TRBJ2-3; 8 bases agree with TRBD1. The CDR3 has 14 residues. V shed 4 bases and J 4 bases; nucleotides not matched to a gene: 4. CDR1 and CDR2 from the germline V gene are MNHEY and SVGAGI. The CDR3 is CASSWTGRADTQYF. The CDR3 bases are TGTGCCAGCAGTTGGACAGGGCGCGCAGATACGCAGTATTTT.

The table lists this clonotype with a few counts. The chain is built from TRBV23-1 and TRBJ2-3, with 8 nucleotides matching TRBD1. TRBV23-1 carries the ORF label, with uncertain function. The J segment lost 2 bases and the V segment lost 10 bases, leaving 17 bases of the junction unmatched. This CDR3 is built from 17 residues. CDR3 protein: CAILSMGTGIVTDTQYF. CDR3 DNA sequence: TGCGCCATACTATCCATGGGGACAGGTATCGTCACAGATACGCAGTATTTT.

At least ten counts were recorded for this clonotype. The CDR3 protein is CASCWSSGANVLTF. CDR3 nucleotides: TGTGCCAGTTGCTGGAGCTCTGGGGCCAACGTCCTGACTTTC. The rearrangement links TRBV7-9 to TRBJ2-6, with D uncertain. The CDR3 is 14 residues long. Trimming took 9 bases from V and 0 from J, leaving 9 bases between them. Germline V gives CDR1 SEHNR, CDR2 FQNEAQ (reference sequence).

This clonotype was seen ten or more times. The chain carries TRBV5-1 and TRBJ2-2; D perhaps matches TRBD1 (5 bases). CDR1 is SGHRS, CDR2 YFSETQ, per germline. Trimming removed 6 bases from V and 3 bases from J, with 15 bases in between. This CDR3 is built from 15 residues. CDR3 DNA: TGCGCCAGCATCCCTTCTGGGGCCGACACCGGGGAGCTGTTTTTT. Residues: CASIPSGADTGELFF.

As for this clonotype: This could be a read error, since a much larger clone is one nucleotide away. The chain links TRBV20-1 to TRBJ2-7, with D possibly matching TRBD2 (6 bases). CDR3 length: 14 amino acids. Trimming removed 5 bases at V and 1 base at J, with 15 bases between. Germline-derived CDR1 and CDR2 are DFQATT and SNEGSKA (reference sequence). The CDR3 loop reads CSARGTLSSYEQYF. Here the CDR3 DNA reads TGCAGTGCTCGCGGGACCCTGAGTTCCTACGAGCAGTACTTC.

This clonotype appeared many times. This chain joins TRBV7-8 and TRBJ2-5; D is possibly TRBD1 or TRBD2 (5 bases each). The CDR3 extends over 15 amino acids. The germline gives CDR1 SGHVS, CDR2 FQNEAQ. V was shortened by 2 bases and J by 7 bases, with 17 bases between the two germline ends. DNA for the CDR3: TGTGCCAGCAGCTTATCGGACTCCACAACAGGGACCCAGTACTTC. Amino acids: CASSLSDSTTGTQYF.

This clonotype appeared many times. The J gene is TRBJ2-3, the V gene TRBV13; D gene ambiguous. Germline V lookup: CDR1 PRHDT, CDR2 FYEKMQ (reference sequence). Deletions cut 1 base from V and 5 bases from J, with 4 bases between. This CDR3 is built from 12 residues. CDR3 amino acids: CASSLDEDTQYF. The CDR3 coding sequence is TGTGCCAGCAGCTTAGACGAAGATACGCAGTATTTT. Full variable domain (outside the CDR3, taken from reference TRBV13 and TRBJ2-3): AAGVIQSPRHLIKEKRETATLKCYPIPRHDTVYWYQQGPGQDPQFLISFYEKMQSDKGSIPDRFSAQQFSDYHSELNMSSLELGDSALYFCASSLDEDTQYFGPGTRLTVL.

This clonotype was recorded many times. CDR3 nucleotide sequence: TGTGCCAGCAGCTTCCCCCGTGGGGGAGGGACCGAAGATACGCAGTATTTT. This codes for CASSFPRGGGTEDTQYF. The rearrangement uses TRBV11-2 and TRBJ2-3, with 7 bases aligning to TRBD2. J lost 5 bases, V lost 3 bases, and 14 bases had no gene match. CDR3 length equals 17 residues. Germline CDR1 is SGHAT and CDR2 is FQNNGV.

This clonotype was found many times. The chain uses TRBV20-1 and TRBJ1-1, with D perhaps TRBD1 (5 bases). V was pared by 5 bases and J by 8 bases, with 18 bases between. The CDR3 loop spans 13 amino acids. The germline V gene has CDR1 DFQATT and CDR2 SNEGSKA (reference sequence). CDR3 residues: CSAGGTAGQEAFF. The CDR3 region has the DNA TGCAGTGCTGGAGGGACCGCCGGGCAAGAAGCTTTCTTT.

This clonotype was counted many times. The chain recombines TRBV3-1 with TRBJ2-5; 11 positions match TRBD2. Germline V gives CDR1 LGHDT, CDR2 YNNKEL (reference sequence). V lost 1 base and J lost 7; bases outside the gene matches: 5. This CDR3 has 15 amino acids. CDR3: CASSQVSGGAGTQYF. The CDR3 DNA reads as TGTGCCAGCAGCCAAGTTAGCGGGGGGGCCGGGACCCAGTACTTC.

This clonotype was recorded at least ten times. This chain joins TRBV7-2 and TRBJ2-1, with TRBD1 as a possible D gene (5 bases). The CDR3 length is 15 residues. Trimming stripped 1 base from V and 8 bases from J, with 15 bases between. The germline gives CDR1 SGHTA, CDR2 FQGNSA. This CDR3 is CASSLVTRARDEQFF. DNA for the CDR3: TGTGCCAGCAGCTTAGTTACCAGGGCCCGCGATGAGCAGTTCTTC.

This clonotype was recorded at least ten times. The chain uses TRBV20-1 and TRBJ2-2; TRBD2 matches at 7 bases. The CDR3 has 15 residues. Germline CDR1 and CDR2: DFQATT and SNEGSKA (reference sequence). With 1 base clipped from V and 6 bases from J, the junction kept 8 bases outside the gene matches. The CDR3 spells CSARGFGGGSGELFF. The CDR3 region has the DNA TGCAGTGCTAGAGGTTTTGGCGGGGGTTCCGGGGAGCTGTTTTTT.

The chain employs TRBV30 and TRBJ2-1, with D perhaps assigned TRBD1 or TRBD2 (5 bases each). Germline V lookup: CDR1 GTSNPN, CDR2 SVGIG (reference sequence). The CDR3 is made up of 14 amino acids. Trimming shortened V by 4 bases and J by 1 base, and 11 bases separated the two germline ends. The CDR3 nucleotides are TGTGCCTGGATTCCCGGGGCTTCCTACAATGAGCAGTTCTTC. Amino acids: CAWIPGASYNEQFF.

The V and J genes are TRBV21-1 and TRBJ2-1; the table's TRBD1 call for D was not verified on the DNA. TRBV21-1 is classified as a pseudogene. The CDR3 spans 17 residues. In DNA form, the CDR3 reads TGTGCCAGCAGCAAAGAGTCACCTAGGGGGGGATACAATGAGCAGTTCTTC. Its protein product is CASSKESPRGGYNEQFF.

The sample holds many counts of this clonotype. The V gene is TRBV5-1, the J gene TRBJ1-2; a possible D gene is TRBD1 (6 bases). Trimming left V 3 bases short and J 4 bases short, with 25 bases between. CDR3 length: 18 amino acids. The germline V gene has CDR1 SGHRS and CDR2 YFSETQ. The CDR3 DNA is TGCGCCAGCAGCTACCCCCGAGTACCGGGACAATCCTTCTATGGCTACACCTTC. Its translation: CASSYPRVPGQSFYGYTF.

This clonotype has ten or more counts. The rearrangement joins TRBV20-1 to TRBJ2-7; D may be TRBD1 (6 bases). V was clipped by 4 bases and J by 2 bases, with 12 bases between them. The germline gives CDR1 DFQATT, CDR2 SNEGSKA (reference sequence). The CDR3 is made up of 13 amino acids. CDR3 nucleotide sequence: TGCAGTGCTAAGGCAGGGGCAACCTACGAGCAGTACGTC. Protein sequence: CSAKAGATYEQYV.

This clonotype was detected ten times or more. V usage is TRBV5-1 and J usage is TRBJ2-1; D is undetermined. Deletions cut 0 bases from V and 7 bases from J, with 11 bases between. CDR1 and CDR2 (germline): SGHRS, YFSETQ. The CDR3 spans 14 residues. In nucleotides, the CDR3 is TGCGCCAGCAGCTTGGCCGCGAAGAGGAATGAGCAGTTCTTC. Translation gives CASSLAAKRNEQFF.

Of note for this clonotype: A much larger clone is a single base away; this may be a read error. V and J are TRBV7-9 and TRBJ2-1; 7 bases match TRBD2. The CDR3 loop spans 16 amino acids. Germline lookup yields CDR1 SEHNR and CDR2 FQNEAQ (reference sequence). The CDR3 DNA sequence: TGTGCCAGCAGCTTTGAACGCTTCGGGGGGAGGAATGTGCAGTTCTTC. Translated, it gives CASSFERFGGRNVQFF.

This clonotype was seen repeatedly, ten times or more. The CDR3 coding sequence is TGTGCCACCAGCCGGGGCCGATCCTACGAGCAGTACTTC. Translated: CATSRGRSYEQYF. J is TRBJ2-7 and V is TRBV15, with D perhaps TRBD1 or TRBD2 (5 bases each). The CDR3 is 13 residues long. V lost 5 bases and J lost 1, with 9 bases in between. Germline V CDR1 and CDR2: LNHNV, YYDKDF (reference sequence).

Many counts were recorded for this clonotype. This chain uses TRBV7-9 with TRBJ1-4, with D uncertain. This CDR3 has 17 residues. V was cut by 1 base and J by 0 bases, with 12 bases left in between. CDR1 SEHNR and CDR2 FQNEAQ come from the germline V gene (reference sequence). CDR3 residues: CASSLGTSITTNEKLFF. CDR3 DNA: TGTGCCAGCAGCTTAGGGACGTCGATCACAACTAATGAAAAACTGTTTTTT.

At least ten counts were recorded for this clonotype. This rearrangement joins TRBV20-1 to TRBJ2-1; the match to TRBD2 covers 7 bases. Trimming took 1 base from V and 7 from J; bases not matched to a gene: 10. Germline V gene data show CDR1 as DFQATT and CDR2 as SNEGSKA (reference sequence). This CDR3 is built from 15 residues. CDR3 sequence: CSARASAGVGNEQFF. Written as DNA, the CDR3 is TGCAGTGCTAGAGCTAGCGCGGGAGTGGGGAATGAGCAGTTCTTC.

Details on this clonotype: Possible read error: a much larger clone is one base away. The chain carries TRBV12-3 or TRBV12-4 and TRBJ1-2; D is ambiguous. This CDR3 spans 15 amino acids. The CDR3 nucleotides read TGTGCCAGCAGGCGAATTGCGGGGTCAGGCTATGGCGACACCTTC. Protein: CASRRIAGSGYGDTF.